A single sample gave rise to the 24 T cell receptor beta chains below, sequenced in a study of cytomegalovirus exposure and HLA in healthy donors. Primers: 60 Vbeta forward and 13 Jbeta reverse. Assay used: immunoSEQ multiplex PCR; TCRdb lists only in-frame clones, some missing. The sample yields around 250,000 clones, about 80% seen once. The source material was PBMCs. These receptor sequences come from a woman aged 55-69 years in good health and CMV-seropositive.

The rearrangement links TRBV7-9 to TRBJ2-1; 9 bases agree with TRBD1. CDR1 and CDR2 from the germline V gene are SEHNR and FQNEAQ (reference sequence). Losses at the gene ends were 5 bases for V and 7 bases for J; bases not matched to a gene: 6. The CDR3 has 14 amino acids. The CDR3 sequence: CASSAGTGWNEQFF. CDR3 nucleotide sequence: TGTGCCAGCAGCGCCGGGACAGGGTGGAATGAGCAGTTCTTC.

This clone was picked up a small number of times. This chain joins TRBV4-2 and TRBJ2-3; 8 bases fit TRBD2. CDR1 LGHNA and CDR2 YNFKEQ come from the germline V gene. The CDR3 is made up of 16 amino acids. V trimming: 1 base; J trimming: 0 bases; junction bases outside the gene matches: 3. CDR3 loop: CASSQAGRGSTDTQYF. The DNA of the CDR3 is TGTGCCAGCAGCCAAGCCGGGAGGGGGAGCACAGATACGCAGTATTTT.

This clone has just a few counts. V is TRBV27 and J is TRBJ2-1, with 11 nucleotides matching TRBD2. V was clipped by 4 bases and J by 7 bases; unmatched bases: 9. Germline lookup yields CDR1 MNHEY and CDR2 SMNVEV (reference sequence). The CDR3 runs to 16 residues. CDR3 bases: TGTGCCAGCAGTTCAGGGCGACTAGCGGGACGGAATGAGCAGTTCTTC. Its translation is CASSSGRLAGRNEQFF.

This clone was found once. This chain uses TRBV4-1 with TRBJ2-3; D uncertain. This CDR3 spans 13 amino acids. Trimming pared 1 base from V and 1 base from J, leaving 3 bases between. CDR1 and CDR2 from the germline V gene are MGHRA and YSYEKL. The chain's CDR3 is CASSQVGTDTQYF. CDR3 nucleotides: TGCGCCAGCAGCCAAGTAGGCACAGATACGCAGTATTTT.

The chain employs TRBV19 and TRBJ1-2; possibly TRBD1 for D (5 bases). The CDR3 has 12 amino acids. Germline loops: CDR1 LNHDA, CDR2 SQIVND (reference sequence). V lost 7 bases and J lost 7, with 13 bases in between. CDR3 DNA sequence: TGTGCCAGTATTTCCGACAGCGTTGGCTACACCTTC. Protein product: CASISDSVGYTF.

V and J are TRBV28 and TRBJ1-5, with a tentative D call TRBD1 (6 bases). CDR1 MDHEN and CDR2 SYDVKM come from the germline V gene. This CDR3 is built from 15 residues. V lost 6 bases and J 13 bases, leaving 25 bases between the germline ends. CDR3 in DNA: TGTGCCAGCAGGCTCACAGGGATTCGGCACAGCCCTCAGCATTTT. Translated: CASRLTGIRHSPQHF.

This chain uses TRBV19 with TRBJ2-1; perhaps TRBD2 as D (6 bases). In germline, CDR1 is LNHDA, CDR2 SQIVND (reference sequence). The CDR3 runs 18 residues. V was clipped by 0 bases and J by 0 bases, with 15 bases between them. CDR3 DNA: TGTGCCAGTAGTATAGATCTACGGGACGGGAGCTCCTACAATGAGCAGTTCTTC. It encodes CASSIDLRDGSSYNEQFF.

This chain uses TRBV11-3 with TRBJ1-1, with no clear D. CDR1 and CDR2 (germline): SGHNT, YENEEA. V lost 3 bases and J lost 3, with 8 bases in between. The CDR3 runs 13 residues. The CDR3 loop is CASSLDGDTEAFF. The CDR3 nucleotides are TGTGCCAGCAGCTTGGACGGGGACACTGAAGCTTTCTTT. Full variable domain (outside the CDR3, taken from reference TRBV11-3 and TRBJ1-1): EAGVVQSPRYKIIEKKQPVAFWCNPISGHNTLYWYLQNLGQGPELLIRYENEEAVDDSQLPKDRFSAERLKGVDSTLKIQPAELGDSAVYLCASSLDGDTEAFFGQGTRLTVV.

This chain connects TRBV7-9 to TRBJ2-5; tentative D call: TRBD2 (5 bases). This CDR3 is built from 12 residues. The germline V gene encodes CDR1 SEHNR and CDR2 FQNEAQ (reference sequence). The V end was cut by 1 base, the J end by 10 bases, with 10 bases between. The CDR3 here is CASSLDSGLQYF. In DNA, the CDR3 is TGTGCCAGCAGCTTAGATTCAGGACTCCAGTACTTC.

The V gene is TRBV7-9, the J gene TRBJ2-3; 12 bases line up with TRBD2. Germline CDR1 reads SEHNR; CDR2 reads FQNEAQ (reference sequence). CDR3 length equals 17 residues. V trimming: 4 bases; J trimming: 3 bases; junction bases outside the gene matches: 8. CDR3 coding DNA: TGTGCCAGCAGCTCTTGGATGACTAGCGGGAGAACAGATACGCAGTATTTT. This codes for CASSSWMTSGRTDTQYF.

V and J are TRBV9 and TRBJ1-2; 9 bases match TRBD1. The CDR3 spans 16 residues. Unmatched junction bases numbered 10, after V lost 3 bases and J lost 4 bases. CDR1 is SGDLS and CDR2 is YYNGEE in the germline V gene. CDR3: CASSAVHSGQGYGYTF. In DNA, the CDR3 is TGTGCCAGCAGCGCGGTTCATTCGGGACAGGGCTATGGCTACACCTTC. Complete variable domain (other parts from reference TRBV9 and TRBJ1-2): DSGVTQTPKHLITATGQRVTLRCSPRSGDLSVYWYQQSLDQGLQFLIQYYNGEERAKGNILERFSAQQFPDLHSELNLSSLELGDSALYFCASSAVHSGQGYGYTFGSGTRLTVV.

This sequence joins TRBV4-1 and TRBJ2-4; TRBD2 might be the D (5 bases). The CDR3 length is 16 residues. The germline V gene encodes CDR1 MGHRA and CDR2 YSYEKL. V dropped 2 bases and J dropped 4 bases, with 15 bases sitting between them. The CDR3 protein is CASSQPAPRGKNIQYF. CDR3 nucleotide sequence: TGCGCCAGCAGCCAACCTGCCCCGCGAGGGAAAAACATTCAGTACTTC.

The chain employs TRBV30 and TRBJ2-5; 7 nucleotides line up with TRBD2. The CDR3 covers 15 residues. The V and J ends lost 4 bases and 6 bases, in that order; junction bases with no gene match: 14. The V gene's germline CDR1 is GTSNPN and CDR2 SVGIG (reference sequence). The DNA for the CDR3 is TGTGCCTGGACCTATGCTGATAGCGGGTCGAAGACCCAGTACTTC. Translated: CAWTYADSGSKTQYF.

This chain uses TRBV7-9 with TRBJ2-2; D gene ambiguous. CDR1 is SEHNR and CDR2 is FQNEAQ in the germline V gene (reference sequence). CDR3 length: 12 residues. V was shortened by 5 bases and J by 3 bases, with 4 bases between the two germline ends. The CDR3 loop reads CASSPDTGELFF. CDR3 coding DNA: TGTGCCAGCAGCCCTGACACCGGGGAGCTGTTTTTT.

The genes are TRBV7-9 and TRBJ1-2; D not resolved. Germline values: CDR1 SEHNR, CDR2 FQNEAQ (reference sequence). V lost 5 bases and J 8 bases, leaving 18 bases between the germline ends. CDR3 length: 14 residues. The CDR3 bases are TGTGCCAGCAGCCCGTATCTCGACACCCTAGGCTACACCTTC. This codes for CASSPYLDTLGYTF. Full variable domain (remainder filled in from reference TRBV7-9 and TRBJ1-2): DTGVSQNPRHKITKRGQNVTFRCDPISEHNRLYWYRQTLGQGPEFLTYFQNEAQLEKSRLLSDRFSAERPKGSFSTLEIQRTEQGDSAMYLCASSPYLDTLGYTFGSGTRLTVV.

The chain recombines TRBV6-6 with TRBJ2-7; possible D gene TRBD2, 5 bases. V dropped 7 bases and J dropped 3 bases, with 16 bases sitting between them. The CDR3 sequence is 14 residues long. Germline loops: CDR1 MNHNY, CDR2 SVGAGI (reference sequence). CDR3 residues: CASTLAGVGYEQYF. CDR3 in DNA: TGTGCCAGCACGCTGGCCGGGGTAGGCTACGAGCAGTACTTC.

There are a few counts of this clone. The chain has TRBV30 and TRBJ2-3, with D unclear. The CDR3 is 12 residues long. V was cut by 3 bases and J by 3 bases, with 7 bases left in between. From germline, CDR1 is GTSNPN and CDR2 SVGIG (reference sequence). The DNA of the CDR3 is TGTGCCTGGAGCCTTTTGACAGATACGCAGTATTTT. This codes for CAWSLLTDTQYF.

V usage is TRBV5-1 and J usage is TRBJ1-4; D remains ambiguous. V lost 0 bases and J 2 bases, leaving 5 bases between the germline ends. Per the germline V gene, CDR1 is SGHRS and CDR2 is YFSETQ. The CDR3 spans 14 residues. The CDR3 DNA follows: TGCGCCAGCAGCTTGGATCGGACTAATGAAAAACTGTTTTTT. This codes for CASSLDRTNEKLFF.

A few counts support this clone. This chain connects TRBV5-1 to TRBJ2-7, with 7 bases fitting TRBD2. CDR1 is SGHRS, CDR2 YFSETQ, per germline. V trimming: 0 bases; J trimming: 0 bases; junction bases outside the gene matches: 3. This CDR3 is built from 15 residues. The CDR3 protein is CASSLGGGSSYEQYF. CDR3 coding DNA: TGCGCCAGCAGCTTGGGGGGCGGGAGCTCCTACGAGCAGTACTTC. The entire variable domain, with the rest obtained from reference TRBV5-1 and TRBJ2-7, is as follows: KAGVTQTPRYLIKTRGQQVTLSCSPISGHRSVSWYQQTPGQGLQFLFEYFSETQRNKGNFPGRFSGRQFSNSRSEMNVSTLELGDSALYLCASSLGGGSSYEQYFGPGTRLTVT.

In its sample, this clone was seen a few times. The chain links TRBV6-5 to TRBJ2-5, with 9 bases identical to TRBD1. The end of the DNA is better explained by TRBJ2-7, so the J call may be wrong. Germline loops: CDR1 MNHEY, CDR2 SVGAGI. The CDR3 runs 14 residues. The CDR3, as DNA: TGTGCCAGCAGTACACAGGGGGCAGCCTACGAGCAGTACTTC. Residues: CASSTQGAAYEQYF.

This sequence joins TRBV10-3 and TRBJ2-7, with 10 positions matching TRBD1. CDR3 length equals 14 residues. Germline CDR1 and CDR2: ENHRY and SYGVKD. V dropped 4 bases and J dropped 5; count of bases not matched to a gene: 5. The CDR3 DNA sequence: TGTGCCATCAGTGTAGGGACAGGGGTGGACGAGCAGTACTTC. This sequence encodes CAISVGTGVDEQYF.

V is TRBV28 and J is TRBJ1-5; 9 bases match TRBD1. CDR3 length: 15 amino acids. Per germline, CDR1 MDHEN and CDR2 SYDVKM. Trimming took 3 bases from V and 9 from J; bases not matched to a gene: 9. Written as DNA, the CDR3 is TGTGCCAGCAGTTTTACGGGACAGGGCATTTCGCCCCAGCATTTT. This codes for CASSFTGQGISPQHF. Combining the CDR3 with reference TRBV28 and TRBJ1-5 gives the whole variable domain DVKVTQSSRYLVKRTGEKVFLECVQDMDHENMFWYRQDPGLGLRLIYFSYDVKMKEKGDIPEGYSVSREKKERFSLILESASTNQTSMYLCASSFTGQGISPQHFGDGTRLSIL.

V is TRBV7-3 and J is TRBJ2-1, with 11 nucleotides matching TRBD2. The V and J ends lost 3 bases and 9 bases, in that order; junction bases with no gene match: 4. The CDR3 totals 14 residues. Germline V CDR1 and CDR2: SGHTA, FQGTGA. The CDR3 spells CASSFTSGSIEQFF. The CDR3 DNA reads as TGTGCCAGCAGCTTTACTAGCGGGAGCATTGAGCAGTTCTTC.

The chain is built from TRBV4-1 and TRBJ1-4; TRBD1 matches 7 bases. This CDR3 is 14 amino acids long. The V and J ends lost 5 bases and 7 bases, in that order; junction bases with no gene match: 7. Germline assignment: CDR1 MGHRA and CDR2 YSYEKL. The CDR3 nucleotides are TGCGCCAGCAGCTTTGACAGGGTAGCTGAAAAACTGTTTTTT. It translates to CASSFDRVAEKLFF.